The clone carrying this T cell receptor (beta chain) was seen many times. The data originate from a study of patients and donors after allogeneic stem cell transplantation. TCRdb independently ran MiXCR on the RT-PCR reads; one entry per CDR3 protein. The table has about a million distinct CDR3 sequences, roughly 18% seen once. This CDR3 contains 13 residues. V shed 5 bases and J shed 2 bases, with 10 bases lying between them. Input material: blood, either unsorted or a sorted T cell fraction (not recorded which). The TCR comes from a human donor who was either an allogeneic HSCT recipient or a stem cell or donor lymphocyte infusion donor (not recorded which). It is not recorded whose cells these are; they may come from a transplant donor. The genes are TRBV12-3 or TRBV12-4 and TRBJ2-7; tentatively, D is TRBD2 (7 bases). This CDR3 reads CASSSGTTYEQYF. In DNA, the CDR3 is TGTGCCAGCAGTAGCGGGACAACCTACGAGCAGTACTTC.